One and the same sample provided the 22 T cell receptor beta chains below, sequenced in a study of T cell changes during pregnancy in multiple sclerosis. Profiling relied on immunoSEQ multiplex PCR, and the TCRdb table lists in-frame clones only, not all of them. The table shows 85,000 to 120,000 clones, with less than 95% occurring only once. The sequencing used peripheral blood, collected after pregnancy. The receptors were gathered from a female donor with multiple sclerosis, enrolled in a pregnancy study.

This chain connects TRBV14 to TRBJ2-5, with a weak D call TRBD2 (5 bases). V was clipped by 0 bases and J by 5 bases, with 16 bases between them. This CDR3 has 16 amino acids. Germline CDR1 reads SGHDN; CDR2 reads FVKESK. The CDR3 sequence: CASSQDLLRGGETQYF. The DNA for the CDR3 is TGTGCCAGCAGCCAAGACCTTCTTCGGGGTGGGGAGACCCAGTACTTC.

The V call is TRBV29-1, the J call TRBJ2-5, with 9 bases matching TRBD1. Germline CDR1 is SQVTM and CDR2 is ANQGSEA. CDR3 size: 18 residues. V shed 5 bases and J 1 base; nucleotides not matched to a gene: 17. CDR3 amino acids: CSVKYWTGVSVSQETQYF. In DNA form, the CDR3 reads TGCAGCGTTAAGTACTGGACAGGGGTGTCGGTTTCCCAAGAGACCCAGTACTTC.

In DNA form, the CDR3 reads TGTGCCAGCAGTCCGCAAAATTCCGGGACACCCCGGACGGCTGGCTACACCTTC. The encoded protein is CASSPQNSGTPRTAGYTF. J is TRBJ1-2 and V is TRBV27, with a weak D call TRBD1 (6 bases). The V gene lost 5 bases and the J gene lost 7 bases, with 29 bases spanning the gap. Germline-derived CDR1 and CDR2 are MNHEY and SMNVEV (reference sequence). The length of the CDR3 is 18 residues.

The chain joins TRBV7-6 to TRBJ1-4; D is perhaps TRBD1 (5 bases). Between the trimmed V and J ends, which lost 2 bases and 5 bases, there was a span of 18 bases. The CDR3 sequence is 17 residues long. CDR1 and CDR2 from the germline V gene are SGHVS and FNYEAQ. The DNA of the CDR3 is TGTGCCAGCAGCTTACTCCAGGGTCGGGTCAGCAATGAAAAACTGTTTTTT. Protein sequence: CASSLLQGRVSNEKLFF.

With respect to this clone: Distinct nucleotide sequences in the sample also encode this CDR3. The V and J genes are TRBV5-4 and TRBJ2-1; 7 bases are shared with TRBD1. CDR3 size: 13 residues. Trimming took 0 bases from V and 7 from J; bases not matched to a gene: 1. Germline-derived CDR1 and CDR2 are SGHNT and YYREEE (reference sequence). The CDR3: CASSLVRGNEQFF. CDR3 DNA: TGTGCCAGCAGCTTGGTCAGGGGGAATGAGCAGTTCTTC.

The chain employs TRBV4-1 and TRBJ2-2; 9 bases align to TRBD1. The CDR3 runs 19 residues. The trim removed 3 bases at V and 0 bases at J, leaving 11 bases unmatched. CDR1 MGHRA and CDR2 YSYEKL come from the germline V gene. The CDR3 DNA reads TGCGCCAGCAGCCACCCCCGCGGGACAGGGTTGCCGAACACCGGGGAGCTGTTTTTT. Translating gives CASSHPRGTGLPNTGELFF.

The chain has TRBV6-6 and TRBJ2-5, with a tentative D call TRBD2 (6 bases). From germline, CDR1 is MNHNY and CDR2 SVGAGI (reference sequence). This CDR3 region has 13 residues. Trimming stripped 7 bases from V and 3 bases from J, with 12 bases between. CDR3 region: CASNHGGKETQYF. The DNA for the CDR3 is TGTGCCAGCAACCACGGGGGTAAAGAGACCCAGTACTTC.

The chain joins TRBV19 to TRBJ1-1, with D unclear. Germline-derived CDR1 and CDR2 are LNHDA and SQIVND (reference sequence). V was clipped by 3 bases and J by 3 bases, with 14 bases between them. The length of the CDR3 is 15 residues. CDR3 DNA sequence: TGTGCCAGTAGTATTTGGGGAGGCGGTTACACTGAAGCTTTCTTT. Amino acids: CASSIWGGGYTEAFF. The full variable domain, rest sourced from reference TRBV19 and TRBJ1-1, is DGGITQSPKYLFRKEGQNVTLSCEQNLNHDAMYWYRQDPGQGLRLIYYSQIVNDFQKGDIAEGYSVSREKKESFPLTVTSAQKNPTAFYLCASSIWGGGYTEAFFGQGTRLTVV.

The V and J genes are TRBV29-1 and TRBJ2-3, with 13 bases aligning to TRBD2. V lost 6 bases to trimming and J lost 6 bases; unmatched junction nucleotides: 6. Germline V gene sequence: CDR1 SQVTM, CDR2 ANQGSEA. The CDR3 consists of 14 residues. The CDR3, as DNA: TGCAGCGTAAAACTAGCGGGGGGGCCGGATACGCAGTATTTT. This gives the protein CSVKLAGGPDTQYF.

V gene TRBV6-1 combines with J gene TRBJ1-3; 7 positions match TRBD1. Germline CDR1 MNHNS, CDR2 SASEGT. The V segment lost 2 bases and the J segment 4 bases; nucleotides outside the gene matches: 17. This CDR3 contains 19 residues. The CDR3 sequence is CASSERQGRFNAAGNTIYF. DNA of the CDR3: TGTGCCAGCAGTGAAAGACAGGGTCGTTTTAATGCTGCAGGAAACACCATATATTTT.

Here the CDR3 reads CASSQDPGQGAETQYF. DNA of the CDR3: TGTGCCAGCAGCCAAGATCCGGGACAGGGGGCAGAGACCCAGTACTTC. The chain joins TRBV4-2 to TRBJ2-5; the match to TRBD1 covers 12 bases. The CDR3 extends over 16 amino acids. V dropped 0 bases and J dropped 4; count of bases not matched to a gene: 3. Germline CDR1 is LGHNA and CDR2 is YNFKEQ.

On this clone itself: The junction departs from germline at one end; a sequencing error may be responsible. The chain joins TRBV7-9 to TRBJ2-5; no definite D call. Germline CDR1 is SEHNR and CDR2 is FQNEAQ (reference sequence). The CDR3 runs 9 residues. Here the CDR3 reads CASSLGTDF. The CDR3 DNA sequence: TGTGCCAGCAGCTTAGGAACAGACTTC.

This clone was detected once. V usage is TRBV9 and J usage is TRBJ2-6, with a weak D call TRBD2 (5 bases). CDR1 SGDLS and CDR2 YYNGEE come from the germline V gene. This CDR3 comprises 15 residues. Deletions cut 0 bases from V and 1 base from J, with 5 bases between. CDR3 nucleotides: TGTGCCAGCAGCGTAGGAGGGTCTGGGGCCAACGTCCTGACTTTC. Translating gives CASSVGGSGANVLTF.

The chain joins TRBV5-8 to TRBJ1-2; no clear D. Deletions cut 3 bases from V and 4 bases from J, with 13 bases between. Germline loops: CDR1 SGHTS, CDR2 YDEGEE. CDR3 length: 14 residues. CDR3 sequence reads: CASSYIGVSYGYTF. The DNA for the CDR3 is TGTGCCAGCAGCTATATCGGGGTTAGCTATGGCTACACCTTC.

CDR3: CASTKGLASDTQYF. The CDR3, as DNA: TGTGCCAGCACTAAGGGACTAGCTTCAGATACGCAGTATTTT. This chain uses TRBV6-1 with TRBJ2-3; 9 bases agree with TRBD2. CDR3 length equals 14 residues. The ends lost 7 bases at V and 4 bases at J; junction bases unmatched: 6. CDR1 is MNHNS and CDR2 is SASEGT in the germline V gene.

The V gene is TRBV7-9, the J gene TRBJ2-1; possibly TRBD2 for D (5 bases). V lost 5 bases to trimming and J lost 13 bases, with 15 bases between them. CDR3 size: 12 residues. The germline gives CDR1 SEHNR, CDR2 FQNEAQ (reference sequence). The CDR3 loop reads CASSPEGAKQFF. CDR3 bases: TGTGCCAGCAGCCCAGAGGGTGCCAAACAGTTCTTC.

A single count supports this clone. The chain couples TRBV6-5 to TRBJ1-5, with D possibly being TRBD1 (5 bases). The CDR3 runs 14 residues. CDR1 is MNHEY, CDR2 SVGAGI, per germline. The V and J ends lost 5 bases and 2 bases respectively, with 10 bases between them. In DNA form, the CDR3 reads TGTGCCAGCAGTCAGGGTTACGGCAATCAGCCCCAGCATTTT. It yields the protein CASSQGYGNQPQHF.

The chain has TRBV5-1 and TRBJ2-1, with a possible D match to TRBD1 (6 bases). Germline values: CDR1 SGHRS, CDR2 YFSETQ. Deletions cut 0 bases from V and 4 bases from J, with 8 bases between. The CDR3 totals 14 residues. The CDR3 DNA sequence: TGCGCCAGCAGCTTGGACAGGGAATACAATGAGCAGTTCTTC. Amino acid sequence: CASSLDREYNEQFF.

The chain has TRBV7-3 and TRBJ2-1, with TRBD2 identical over 7 bases. Trimming removed 5 bases from V and 0 bases from J; junction bases left unmatched: 10. CDR3 length: 17 residues. Per germline, CDR1 SGHTA and CDR2 FQGTGA. CDR3 sequence (DNA): TGTGCCAGCAGCCCGGGTCTAGCGGAGTTCTCCTACAATGAGCAGTTCTTC. This translates into CASSPGLAEFSYNEQFF.

The genes are TRBV6-1 and TRBJ2-7; 9 bases map to TRBD1. Germline V lookup: CDR1 MNHNS, CDR2 SASEGT. The CDR3 consists of 13 residues. Losses at the gene ends were 8 bases for V and 6 bases for J; bases not matched to a gene: 8. The CDR3 here is CASGGDRVREQYF. CDR3 DNA sequence: TGTGCCAGCGGGGGGGACAGGGTCCGCGAGCAGTACTTC.

The chain joins TRBV6-4 to TRBJ2-3, with D tentatively TRBD2 (6 bases). Trimming removed 4 bases from V and 4 bases from J, with 18 bases in between. Germline values: CDR1 MRHNA, CDR2 SNTAGT. The CDR3 length is 16 residues. CDR3 nucleotides: TGTGCCAGCAGTGCCCATCGGGGAGGTGACGCAGATACGCAGTATTTT. It yields the protein CASSAHRGGDADTQYF.

This clone has only one observation. This sequence joins TRBV4-1 and TRBJ2-3; D uncertain. Germline-derived CDR1 and CDR2 are MGHRA and YSYEKL. V gave up 1 base and J gave up 1 base, with 12 bases separating them. The CDR3 extends over 16 amino acids. CDR3 sequence: CASSQVRVRGTDTQYF. In nucleotides, the CDR3 is TGCGCCAGCAGCCAAGTACGGGTTCGAGGCACAGATACGCAGTATTTT.